This T cell receptor beta chain stems from a study of blood T cell repertoires in COVID-19. The CDR3 extends over 15 amino acids. From germline, CDR1 is SGHRS and CDR2 YFSETQ. V lost 4 bases, J lost 2 bases, and 15 bases lay in between. Using immunoSEQ multiplex PCR, the repertoire was profiled, and TCRdb retains in-frame clones only, with some absent. The sample carries approximately 12,000 clones, roughly 87% recorded once. The rearrangement uses TRBV5-1 and TRBJ2-5; D is possibly TRBD2 (6 bases). Sequenced sample: peripheral blood. The source is a man older than 75 with acute or convalescent COVID-19. The CDR3 DNA reads as TGCGCCAGCAGCCCCCAGGAGGGGCGTCAAGAGACCCAGTACTTC. Amino acids: CASSPQEGRQETQYF.